A single sample is the source of the 32 T cell receptor beta chains below, sequenced in a study of T-cell memory formation after mild COVID-19 (dated by TCRdb to the early 2020s). Libraries came from 5' RACE. Sequenced using an Illumina NovaSeq 6000. TCRdb's own reprocessing of the public reads used fastp at Q25 and MiXCR and kept productive beta chains. For every CDR3 protein sequence, its rows merge into one entry that carries the most common genes and DNA. The sample table shows about 200,000 distinct CDR3 sequences, and 9% to 10% are seen once. In total, the top ten clones hold roughly 4% of the sample. The sequencing input was PBMCs or a T cell subset sorted from them (not recorded which). The receptors come from a man between 18 and 29 years old who had mild COVID-19 (a few samples of this study predate the infection). The sample titles of this study are shuffled in the database, so cell type and time point are left out; the donor was told from shared clones.

This clonotype was recorded at least ten times. This chain connects TRBV7-2 to TRBJ2-5; 8 bases agree with TRBD2. Trimming at V came to 1 base and at J to 4 bases, leaving 5 bases not matched to a gene. The germline CDR1 and CDR2 sequences are SGHTA and FQGNSA. The CDR3 runs 15 residues. CDR3 DNA: TGTGCCAGCAGCTTAGTTAGCGGGGACGGAGAGACCCAGTACTTC. Translation: CASSLVSGDGETQYF. The entire variable domain, with the rest obtained from reference TRBV7-2 and TRBJ2-5, is as follows: GAGVSQSPSNKVTEKGKDVELRCDPISGHTALYWYRQSLGQGLEFLIYFQGNSAPDKSGLPSDRFSAERTGGSVSTLTIQRTQQEDSAVYLCASSLVSGDGETQYFGPGTRLLVL.

This clonotype was detected ten times or more. This chain uses TRBV20-1 with TRBJ2-3; no firm D call. Germline assignment: CDR1 DFQATT and CDR2 SNEGSKA (reference sequence). This CDR3 contains 13 residues. Trimming cost V 2 bases and J 1 base, with 7 bases left between them. This chain's CDR3 is CSARIPGTDTQYF. The DNA of the CDR3 is TGCAGTGCTAGAATACCAGGCACAGATACGCAGTATTTT.

At least ten counts were recorded for this clonotype. V is TRBV2 and J is TRBJ2-5; D remains ambiguous. This CDR3 spans 11 amino acids. With 4 bases removed from V and 4 bases from J, the gap between germline ends came to 4 bases. Germline V lookup: CDR1 SNHLY, CDR2 FYNNEI. This CDR3 is CASSVGETQYF. CDR3 sequence (DNA): TGTGCCAGCAGTGTGGGAGAGACCCAGTACTTC.

This clonotype has ten or more counts. The chain uses TRBV12-3 or TRBV12-4 and TRBJ2-3; TRBD1 aligns across 7 bases. V gave up 6 bases and J gave up 4 bases; unmatched junction bases: 4. CDR3 length equals 13 residues. CDR3 sequence reads: CASRPTGADTQYF. The CDR3 bases are TGTGCCAGCAGACCTACAGGGGCAGATACGCAGTATTTT.

The table lists this clonotype with many counts. The chain links TRBV5-1 to TRBJ1-3, with D hard to call. Looked up from germline, CDR1 is SGHRS and CDR2 is YFSETQ. This CDR3 is 13 amino acids long. V lost 0 bases to trimming and J lost 5 bases, with 6 bases between them. CDR3 in amino acids: CASSLDLRNTIYF. DNA for the CDR3: TGCGCCAGCAGCTTGGATCTCCGAAACACCATATATTTT.

The table lists this clonotype with many counts. The CDR3 is CASSQERASRYGYTF. The CDR3 DNA reads as TGTGCCAGCAGCCAAGAGAGAGCCAGCCGATATGGCTACACCTTC. The genes are TRBV3-1 and TRBJ1-2; D not resolved. Trimming took 0 bases from V and 5 from J, leaving 13 bases between them. Germline CDR1 LGHDT, CDR2 YNNKEL (reference sequence). This CDR3 has 15 amino acids.

The chain couples TRBV6-5 to TRBJ2-5, with D tentatively TRBD1 or TRBD2 (6 bases each). V lost 0 bases to trimming and J lost 1 base, with 9 bases between them. This CDR3 contains 15 residues. The germline V gene has CDR1 MNHEY and CDR2 SVGAGI. The chain's CDR3 is CASSYSSGAQETQYF. The CDR3 DNA reads as TGTGCCAGCAGTTACTCTTCGGGGGCCCAAGAGACCCAGTACTTC.

The genes are TRBV4-3 and TRBJ1-1; D call uncertain. Trimming removed 0 bases from V and 8 bases from J, with 16 bases in between. CDR3 length equals 15 residues. In germline, CDR1 is LGHNA, CDR2 YSLEER. The CDR3 loop reads CASSQDPWAAGEAFF. DNA for the CDR3: TGCGCCAGCAGCCAAGACCCTTGGGCAGCGGGGGAAGCTTTCTTT.

This clonotype was seen ten or more times. The V call is TRBV6-5, the J call TRBJ1-5; 9 nucleotides align to TRBD1. V lost 6 bases and J lost 1; bases outside the gene matches: 7. CDR1 is MNHEY, CDR2 SVGAGI, per germline. The CDR3 covers 16 residues. DNA for the CDR3: TGTGCCAGCAGCCTTACACAGGGGGCGAGCAATCAGCCCCAGCATTTT. Encoded protein: CASSLTQGASNQPQHF.

This clonotype was detected many times. The J gene is TRBJ2-4, the V gene TRBV7-3, with a possible D match to TRBD1 (6 bases). With 4 bases removed from V and 9 bases from J, the gap between germline ends came to 10 bases. The germline V gene has CDR1 SGHTA and CDR2 FQGTGA. This CDR3 contains 12 residues. The CDR3 coding sequence is TGTGCCAGCAGCTCCTCGGACAGCATTCAGTACTTC. Translating gives CASSSSDSIQYF.

This clonotype was observed a few times. The CDR3 coding sequence is TGTGCCAGCAGCCCCCCCGGGACAGGGATTTCGGAGCAGTTCTTC. Translation gives CASSPPGTGISEQFF. The rearrangement links TRBV7-9 to TRBJ2-1, with 9 bases lining up with TRBD1. The ends lost 5 bases at V and 10 bases at J; junction bases unmatched: 12. This CDR3 contains 15 residues. Germline CDR1 is SEHNR and CDR2 is FQNEAQ (reference sequence).

This clonotype was observed a few times. CDR3 loop: CSAAAGEQGGNSPLHF. For the CDR3, the DNA is TGCAGTGCCGCCGCGGGTGAACAGGGTGGTAATTCACCCCTCCACTTT. The genes are TRBV20-1 and TRBJ1-6, with D tentatively TRBD1 (6 bases). The V and J ends lost 6 bases and 6 bases respectively, with 21 bases between them. This CDR3 has 16 residues. Germline CDR1 reads DFQATT; CDR2 reads SNEGSKA (reference sequence).

This clonotype turned up a few times. V is TRBV6-5 and J is TRBJ1-5; 9 bases agree with TRBD1. V lost 6 bases and J lost 7; bases outside the gene matches: 4. Looked up from germline, CDR1 is MNHEY and CDR2 is SVGAGI. This CDR3 is built from 13 residues. The CDR3 protein is CASSKDRGQPQHF. The DNA for the CDR3 is TGTGCCAGCAGCAAAGACAGGGGGCAGCCCCAGCATTTT.

This clonotype was counted only a few times. The gene calls are TRBV18 and TRBJ1-1, with a possible D match to TRBD1 (5 bases). The germline gives CDR1 KGHSH, CDR2 LQKENI. CDR3 length: 14 residues. The ends were cut back, 6 bases at V and 5 bases at J, with 16 bases in the middle. The CDR3 loop is CASSANRLGTEAFF. CDR3 DNA sequence: TGTGCCAGCTCCGCGAACAGGTTGGGGACTGAAGCTTTCTTT.

Many counts were recorded for this clonotype. The chain combines TRBV3-1 with TRBJ2-1; 8 bases align to TRBD1. Germline V gene data show CDR1 as LGHDT and CDR2 as YNNKEL (reference sequence). This CDR3 contains 14 residues. The J segment lost 4 bases and the V segment lost 4 bases, leaving 3 bases of the junction unmatched. DNA for the CDR3: TGTGCCAGCAGCCCCAGGGACAGGTACAATGAGCAGTTCTTC. Translated, it gives CASSPRDRYNEQFF.

This chain links TRBV4-3 with TRBJ2-4; 9 bases are a match to TRBD2. CDR1 and CDR2 from the germline V gene are LGHNA and YSLEER. There are 14 residues in the CDR3. Losses at the gene ends were 4 bases for V and 7 bases for J; bases not matched to a gene: 5. The CDR3 DNA sequence: TGCGCCAGCAGCCCGCGGGAGGGCCTGAACATTCAGTACTTC. Translation gives CASSPREGLNIQYF.

This clonotype was seen a handful of times. This chain connects TRBV7-2 to TRBJ2-2; TRBD2 is a possible D gene (5 bases). The CDR3 is 13 amino acids. Trimming removed 3 bases at V and 7 bases at J, with 9 bases between. CDR1 is SGHTA, CDR2 FQGNSA, per germline. This CDR3 reads CASSFTTSGELFF. CDR3 nucleotide sequence: TGTGCCAGCAGCTTTACTACTAGCGGGGAGCTGTTTTTT.

This clonotype was detected a few times. This chain joins TRBV12-5 and TRBJ1-1, with D possibly matching TRBD1 (5 bases). Trimming removed 5 bases at V and 1 base at J, with 14 bases between. The CDR3 extends over 15 amino acids. CDR1 is LGHNT and CDR2 is FRNRAP in the germline V gene. The CDR3 sequence: CASGPPGIRNTEAFF. The CDR3, as DNA: TGTGCTAGTGGTCCGCCAGGGATTAGGAACACTGAAGCTTTCTTT.

There are many counts of this clonotype. The rearrangement uses TRBV20-1 and TRBJ2-6; D uncertain. V gave up 2 bases and J gave up 13 bases, with 9 bases separating them. The CDR3 loop spans 11 amino acids. The germline V gene encodes CDR1 DFQATT and CDR2 SNEGSKA (reference sequence). The CDR3 DNA is TGCAGTGCTAGATCGGCAGGAGTCCTGACTTTC. It specifies CSARSAGVLTF.

This clonotype has at least ten counts. The CDR3: CASSLIEGNTGELFF. The CDR3, as DNA: TGCGCCAGCAGCTTAATCGAGGGGAACACCGGGGAGCTGTTTTTT. This chain uses TRBV5-1 with TRBJ2-2, with D perhaps matching TRBD2 (5 bases). Per germline, CDR1 SGHRS and CDR2 YFSETQ. Trimming took off 2 bases at V and 1 base at J, with 9 bases between the two ends. The CDR3 is 15 amino acids.

This chain uses TRBV5-1 with TRBJ2-7; TRBD2 might be the D (5 bases). Germline V gives CDR1 SGHRS, CDR2 YFSETQ. The CDR3 contains 15 residues. Trimming removed 7 bases from V and 0 bases from J, with 17 bases in between. CDR3 nucleotide sequence: TGCGCCAGCCGCTACCTGGCCGGGGACTCCTACGAGCAGTACTTC. It encodes CASRYLAGDSYEQYF.

This clonotype was detected many times. The DNA for the CDR3 is TGTGCCAGCAGCTTAGTCGGGGAAACCGGGGAGCTGTTTTTT. It is translated as CASSLVGETGELFF. The V call is TRBV7-6, the J call TRBJ2-2; D possibly corresponds to TRBD2 (5 bases). The CDR3 runs 14 residues. V dropped 1 base and J dropped 5 bases, with 8 bases sitting between them. The germline gives CDR1 SGHVS, CDR2 FNYEAQ.

V is TRBV3-1 and J is TRBJ2-1; D gene uncertain. The V gene lost 4 bases and the J gene lost 0 bases, with 13 bases spanning the gap. The CDR3 is made up of 16 amino acids. The germline V gene encodes CDR1 LGHDT and CDR2 YNNKEL (reference sequence). CDR3 residues: CASSPGTFSSYNEQFF. CDR3 DNA sequence: TGTGCCAGCAGCCCAGGTACTTTTAGCTCCTACAATGAGCAGTTCTTC.

Here the CDR3 reads CATSGTSGTPAETQYF. The DNA for the CDR3 is TGTGCCACCAGTGGGACTAGCGGGACCCCGGCGGAGACCCAGTACTTC. V gene TRBV24-1 combines with J gene TRBJ2-5; 12 nucleotides agree with TRBD2. Unmatched junction bases numbered 8, after V lost 5 bases and J lost 5 bases. CDR1 KGHDR and CDR2 SFDVKD come from the germline V gene. The CDR3 covers 16 residues.

This rearrangement joins TRBV7-3 to TRBJ2-3, with a possible D match to TRBD2 (6 bases). CDR3 length: 13 residues. Trimming removed 3 bases from V and 6 bases from J, with 10 bases in between. Germline lookup yields CDR1 SGHTA and CDR2 FQGTGA. CDR3 coding DNA: TGTGCCAGCAGCTTGGGACTTTCGGATACGCAGTATTTT. Protein product: CASSLGLSDTQYF.

The chain recombines TRBV7-3 with TRBJ1-1, with 7 nucleotides matching TRBD1. V was clipped by 2 bases and J by 5 bases; unmatched bases: 8. CDR1 SGHTA and CDR2 FQGTGA come from the germline V gene. The CDR3 length is 15 residues. The CDR3 sequence is CASSLGAGGSTEAFF. CDR3 coding DNA: TGTGCCAGCAGCTTAGGAGCAGGGGGTAGTACTGAAGCTTTCTTT.

This clonotype was observed a handful of times. This rearrangement joins TRBV6-5 to TRBJ2-1, with TRBD2 matching 9 bases. The CDR3 consists of 15 residues. The J segment lost 9 bases and the V segment lost 4 bases, leaving 10 bases of the junction unmatched. CDR1 and CDR2 from the germline V gene are MNHEY and SVGAGI. The CDR3 reads CASSSSRGGATEQFF. As DNA, the CDR3 is TGTGCCAGCAGTTCTTCTCGCGGGGGGGCGACTGAGCAGTTCTTC.

V is TRBV24-1 and J is TRBJ2-5, with D perhaps matching TRBD1 (6 bases). The CDR3 contains 16 residues. Trimming cost V 4 bases and J 3 bases, with 17 bases left between them. Germline lookup yields CDR1 KGHDR and CDR2 SFDVKD. CDR3 amino acids: CATSDLGTLAKETQYF. The CDR3 nucleotides read TGTGCCACCAGTGACCTAGGGACACTGGCAAAAGAGACCCAGTACTTC.

This clonotype has only one observation. A much larger clonotype is one base distant, so this may be a read error. V is TRBV12-3 or TRBV12-4 and J is TRBJ1-2; D not certain. This CDR3 is built from 12 residues. CDR3: CSSSQGPSGYTF. Here the CDR3 DNA reads TGTTCCAGCAGTCAAGGCCCCTCCGGCTACACCTTC.

This clonotype was detected a few times. V usage is TRBV12-3 or TRBV12-4 and J usage is TRBJ2-1; no firm D call. The CDR3 is made up of 15 amino acids. With 4 bases removed from V and 8 bases from J, the gap between germline ends came to 18 bases. CDR3 nucleotide sequence: TGTGCCAGCAGTTACGCGGCGATTCGAGGCGATGAGCAGTTCTTC. Translation gives CASSYAAIRGDEQFF.

This clonotype was detected many times. The chain uses TRBV7-2 and TRBJ1-2, with D unresolved. Between the trimmed V and J ends, which lost 5 bases and 3 bases, there was a span of 7 bases. CDR1 and CDR2 from the germline V gene are SGHTA and FQGNSA. This CDR3 has 12 amino acids. CDR3 in amino acids: CASSPDHYGYTF. In DNA form, the CDR3 reads TGTGCCAGCAGCCCGGATCACTATGGCTACACCTTC.

This clonotype was seen only a few times. This chain connects TRBV5-6 to TRBJ2-5, with D hard to call. Germline V gene lookup returns CDR1 SGHDT and CDR2 YYEEEE. Trimming cost V 5 bases and J 4 bases, with 15 bases left between them. CDR3 length: 14 amino acids. The CDR3 sequence: CASSYYNTPETQYF. The CDR3 nucleotides read TGTGCCAGCAGTTACTATAACACTCCAGAGACCCAGTACTTC. Combining the CDR3 with reference TRBV5-6 and TRBJ2-5 gives the whole variable domain DAGVTQSPTHLIKTRGQQVTLRCSPKSGHDTVSWYQQALGQGPQFIFQYYEEEERQRGNFPDRFSGHQFPNYSSELNVNALLLGDSALYLCASSYYNTPETQYFGPGTRLLVL.